Shown below are 29 T cell receptor beta chains from a single sample sequenced in a study of blood T cell repertoires in COVID-19. Here immunoSEQ multiplex PCR was the method, and the copy in TCRdb shows in-frame clones only, minus some. This sample carries some 180,000 clones, 65% to 85% of them seen once, and the ten largest clones take 5.5% to 8%. Material: peripheral blood. The receptors shown here come from a woman between 40 and 55 years old with COVID-19, enrolled during active disease.

V gene TRBV28 combines with J gene TRBJ2-2; D not resolved. Germline values: CDR1 MDHEN, CDR2 SYDVKM. This CDR3 contains 14 residues. Trimming left V 2 bases short and J 3 bases short, with 7 bases between. The CDR3 spells CASSLVSYTGELFF. CDR3 in DNA: TGTGCCAGCAGTTTAGTCTCTTACACCGGGGAGCTGTTTTTT.

V usage is TRBV6-5 and J usage is TRBJ1-4, with D perhaps TRBD1 (6 bases). The length of the CDR3 is 13 residues. The germline V gene encodes CDR1 MNHEY and CDR2 SVGAGI. The V gene lost 6 bases and the J gene lost 3 bases, with 8 bases spanning the gap. CDR3 protein: CASRQGSNEKLFF. DNA for the CDR3: TGTGCCAGCAGACAGGGATCTAATGAAAAACTGTTTTTT.

The chain uses TRBV19 and TRBJ1-2; 9 bases agree with TRBD1. The CDR3 loop spans 16 amino acids. V was pared by 5 bases and J by 4 bases, with 11 bases of the junction left unmatched. Germline values: CDR1 LNHDA, CDR2 SQIVND (reference sequence). The CDR3 bases are TGTGCCAGTAGTGCCACCGGGACAGGGAGGATCTATGGCTACACCTTC. It codes for CASSATGTGRIYGYTF.

The chain is built from TRBV4-1 and TRBJ2-7; perhaps TRBD2 as D (6 bases). The CDR3 is made up of 14 amino acids. Germline V gives CDR1 MGHRA, CDR2 YSYEKL. The germline V and J ends were trimmed by 3 bases and 0 bases, with 9 bases remaining between them. The DNA of the CDR3 is TGCGCCAGCAGCCAGCGGGACGGCTCCTACGAGCAGTACTTC. Translation: CASSQRDGSYEQYF.

The J gene is TRBJ2-5, the V gene TRBV7-9; a possible D gene is TRBD2 (6 bases). Germline lookup yields CDR1 SEHNR and CDR2 FQNEAQ (reference sequence). The CDR3 runs 14 residues. V was shortened by 3 bases and J by 3 bases, with 11 bases between the two germline ends. In DNA, the CDR3 is TGTGCCAGCAGCTTGTCAAGACTAGAAGAGACCCAGTACTTC. This encodes CASSLSRLEETQYF.

The chain links TRBV11-2 to TRBJ1-3, with D hard to call. The ends were cut back, 6 bases at V and 3 bases at J, with 6 bases in the middle. Germline CDR1 SGHAT, CDR2 FQNNGV. This CDR3 region has 12 residues. The CDR3 region is CASRQIGNTIYF. CDR3 coding DNA: TGTGCCAGCAGACAAATTGGAAACACCATATATTTT.

V and J are TRBV24-1 and TRBJ2-2, with D maybe TRBD1 (6 bases). The CDR3 runs 14 residues. Germline loops: CDR1 KGHDR, CDR2 SFDVKD. The germline V and J ends were trimmed by 5 bases and 3 bases, with 9 bases remaining between them. The CDR3 bases are TGTGCCACCAGTGCAACAGGGTACACCGGGGAGCTGTTTTTT. Amino acid sequence: CATSATGYTGELFF.

The chain couples TRBV9 to TRBJ1-6, with D possibly TRBD1 on 5 matching bases. CDR1 is SGDLS, CDR2 YYNGEE, per germline. The CDR3 loop spans 15 amino acids. Deletions cut 0 bases from V and 7 bases from J, with 11 bases between. The CDR3 protein is CASSVEAAGNSPLHF. CDR3 nucleotide sequence: TGTGCCAGCAGCGTAGAGGCGGCAGGGAATTCACCCCTCCACTTT.

The rearrangement uses TRBV6-5 and TRBJ2-7; 9 bases are a match to TRBD2. V shed 2 bases and J 3 bases; nucleotides not matched to a gene: 2. The germline V gene has CDR1 MNHEY and CDR2 SVGAGI. This CDR3 has 14 amino acids. The CDR3 reads CASSYASGIYEQYF. The CDR3 DNA reads TGTGCCAGCAGTTACGCTAGCGGGATCTACGAGCAGTACTTC.

This chain uses TRBV3-1 (or the pseudogene TRBV3-2) with TRBJ1-1; a weak D match, TRBD1 (6 bases). Trimming pared 3 bases from V and 2 bases from J, leaving 13 bases between. Germline V gene data show CDR1 as LGHDT and CDR2 as YNNKEL (reference sequence). CDR3 length: 15 amino acids. The DNA of the CDR3 is TGTGCCAGCAGCCAGACCGGGACACCTAACACTGAAGCTTTCTTT. Its protein is CASSQTGTPNTEAFF.

In its sample, this clone was seen a few times. This chain joins TRBV3-1 (or the pseudogene TRBV3-2) and TRBJ2-3; 8 bases are shared with TRBD1. V trimming: 4 bases; J trimming: 8 bases; junction bases outside the gene matches: 14. There are 16 residues in the CDR3. Germline loops: CDR1 LGHDT, CDR2 YNNKEL (reference sequence). The CDR3, as DNA: TGTGCCAGCAGCCGACCGACAGGGGAACATTCGGGTACGCAGTATTTT. It encodes CASSRPTGEHSGTQYF.

The chain employs TRBV18 and TRBJ1-4; D is unclear. The germline V and J ends were trimmed by 6 bases and 8 bases, with 13 bases remaining between them. The CDR3 loop spans 13 amino acids. Looked up from germline, CDR1 is KGHSH and CDR2 is LQKENI. The CDR3 loop reads CASSWSSGEKLFF. For the CDR3, the DNA is TGTGCCAGCTCGTGGAGCAGTGGGGAAAAACTGTTTTTT.

The CDR3 DNA is TGTGCCAGCAGCTTGGTAGTCTACGGGGGAGCCAAAAACATTCAGTACTTC. Translated, it gives CASSLVVYGGAKNIQYF. This chain connects TRBV5-8 to TRBJ2-4, with D possibly being TRBD2 (6 bases). The germline V gene has CDR1 SGHTS and CDR2 YDEGEE. Deletions cut 0 bases from V and 0 bases from J, with 13 bases between. CDR3 size: 17 residues.

This chain joins TRBV7-8 and TRBJ2-3; 10 bases line up with TRBD2. The germline gives CDR1 SGHVS, CDR2 FQNEAQ. The CDR3 sequence is 17 residues long. Trimming removed 4 bases from V and 0 bases from J; junction bases left unmatched: 7. This CDR3 is CASSSRLAGPSTDTQYF. CDR3 DNA sequence: TGTGCCAGCAGCTCCCGACTAGCGGGCCCTAGCACAGATACGCAGTATTTT.

This chain links TRBV2 with TRBJ2-4, with D possibly matching TRBD1 (5 bases). The germline CDR1 and CDR2 sequences are SNHLY and FYNNEI. V was trimmed by 4 bases and J by 0 bases, leaving 22 bases between them. The CDR3 runs to 19 residues. CDR3 sequence (DNA): TGTGCCAGCAGTGGGTCTGTCATACAGGTTTCACTAGCCAAAAACATTCAGTACTTC. Translation gives CASSGSVIQVSLAKNIQYF. Supplemented by reference TRBV2 and TRBJ2-4, the full variable domain reads EPEVTQTPSHQVTQMGQEVILRCVPISNHLYFYWYRQILGQKVEFLVSFYNNEISEKSEIFDDQFSVERPDGSNFTLKIRSTKLEDSAMYFCASSGSVIQVSLAKNIQYFGAGTRLSVL.

The genes are TRBV7-2 and TRBJ1-2, with TRBD1 identical over 7 bases. The CDR3 is 17 amino acids. Germline CDR1 and CDR2: SGHTA and FQGNSA. The V gene end was trimmed by 4 bases and the J gene end by 5 bases; junction bases not matched to a gene: 16. In nucleotides, the CDR3 is TGTGCCAGCAGCTCGAGTAGGGGGCTTAGCCCAAGTTATGGCTACACCTTC. Its protein is CASSSSRGLSPSYGYTF. The full variable domain, rest sourced from reference TRBV7-2 and TRBJ1-2, is GAGVSQSPSNKVTEKGKDVELRCDPISGHTALYWYRQSLGQGLEFLIYFQGNSAPDKSGLPSDRFSAERTGGSVSTLTIQRTQQEDSAVYLCASSSSRGLSPSYGYTFGSGTRLTVV.

V gene TRBV28 combines with J gene TRBJ2-5, with TRBD1 matching over 10 bases. The CDR3 length is 20 residues. From germline, CDR1 is MDHEN and CDR2 SYDVKM. The J segment lost 5 bases and the V segment lost 3 bases, leaving 21 bases of the junction unmatched. The CDR3 loop reads CASSFEGTGALGGFSETQYF. In nucleotides, the CDR3 is TGTGCCAGCAGTTTCGAGGGGACAGGGGCTTTAGGCGGTTTTTCGGAGACCCAGTACTTC.

This chain joins TRBV7-2 and TRBJ2-7, with TRBD1 matching over 8 bases. The CDR3 has 16 amino acids. V shed 0 bases and J 0 bases; nucleotides not matched to a gene: 4. Germline CDR1 and CDR2: SGHTA and FQGNSA. The chain's CDR3 is CASSLALGTGSYEQYF. CDR3 DNA sequence: TGTGCCAGCAGCTTAGCGCTAGGGACAGGCTCCTACGAGCAGTACTTC.

J is TRBJ1-3 and V is TRBV10-1; possibly TRBD1 for D (5 bases). Trimming removed 5 bases at V and 4 bases at J, with 12 bases between. The CDR3 is made up of 14 amino acids. CDR1 WNHNN and CDR2 SYGVQD come from the germline V gene (reference sequence). The CDR3 spells CASSPGLPGNTIYF. The CDR3 DNA follows: TGCGCCAGCAGTCCGGGACTGCCGGGAAACACCATATATTTT.

The chain couples TRBV7-2 to TRBJ1-6, with D unclear. The V and J ends lost 2 bases and 7 bases respectively, with 12 bases between them. Germline V CDR1 and CDR2: SGHTA, FQGNSA. This CDR3 has 15 residues. Here the CDR3 reads CASSLRGQPNSPLHF. As DNA, the CDR3 is TGTGCCAGCAGCTTAAGAGGGCAACCCAATTCACCCCTCCACTTT.

The V call is TRBV3-1 (or the pseudogene TRBV3-2), the J call TRBJ1-6; TRBD1 is a possible D gene (5 bases). Germline V lookup: CDR1 LGHDT, CDR2 YNNKEL (reference sequence). The CDR3 totals 15 residues. V lost 3 bases, J lost 7 bases, and 13 bases lay in between. As DNA, the CDR3 is TGTGCCAGCAGCCAGGGGGGGGTACGAAATTCACCCCTCCACTTT. Protein product: CASSQGGVRNSPLHF.

This rearrangement joins TRBV18 to TRBJ2-3; D is perhaps TRBD1 (5 bases). CDR3 length equals 14 residues. Germline CDR1 reads KGHSH; CDR2 reads LQKENI. The ends were cut back, 3 bases at V and 7 bases at J, with 14 bases in the middle. CDR3 in amino acids: CASSPAQGAHTQYF. CDR3 in DNA: TGTGCCAGCTCACCGGCGCAGGGTGCACATACGCAGTATTTT.

Worth noting for this clone: This CDR3 is also generated by other DNA sequences in the sample. This rearrangement joins TRBV5-1 to TRBJ2-7; 8 bases match TRBD2. The CDR3 runs 13 residues. Germline V CDR1 and CDR2: SGHRS, YFSETQ. After removal of 6 bases from V and 4 bases from J, the junction contained 6 bases not matched to a gene. CDR3 protein: CASTRTGGYEQYF. The CDR3 region has the DNA TGCGCCAGCACCCGAACGGGGGGGTACGAGCAGTACTTC. Full variable domain (remainder filled in from reference TRBV5-1 and TRBJ2-7): KAGVTQTPRYLIKTRGQQVTLSCSPISGHRSVSWYQQTPGQGLQFLFEYFSETQRNKGNFPGRFSGRQFSNSRSEMNVSTLELGDSALYLCASTRTGGYEQYFGPGTRLTVT.

CDR3 DNA sequence: TGTGCCAGCAGCCCAGGGGCGGGCGAAGGGGAAGAGACCCAGTACTTC. Translated, it gives CASSPGAGEGEETQYF. The chain uses TRBV7-3 and TRBJ2-5, with D maybe TRBD1 (6 bases). The CDR3 length is 16 residues. The V gene's germline CDR1 is SGHTA and CDR2 FQGTGA. Trimming shortened V by 5 bases and J by 3 bases, and 19 bases separated the two germline ends.

CDR3 sequence: CASSPGQPSTDTQYF. For the CDR3, the DNA is TGCGCCAGCAGTCCTGGACAGCCTAGCACAGATACGCAGTATTTT. The V gene is TRBV5-1, the J gene TRBJ2-3, with a weak D call TRBD1 (6 bases). This CDR3 comprises 15 residues. Germline CDR1 is SGHRS and CDR2 is YFSETQ. Trimming took 5 bases from V and 0 from J, leaving 13 bases between them.

This chain links TRBV23-1 with TRBJ2-2, with TRBD1 matching 9 bases. TRBV23-1 is classed as an ORF, of uncertain function. The CDR3 covers 16 residues. Unmatched junction bases numbered 5, after V lost 3 bases and J lost 3 bases. The DNA of the CDR3 is TGCGCCAGCAGTCAGACCCGGGACAGGGACACCGGGGAGCTGTTTTTT. As protein: CASSQTRDRDTGELFF.

V gene TRBV4-1 combines with J gene TRBJ2-7; 8 positions match TRBD1. This CDR3 comprises 14 residues. Germline loops: CDR1 MGHRA, CDR2 YSYEKL. The junction had 5 bases not matched to a gene; V was cut back by 5 bases and J by 2 bases. The CDR3 DNA sequence: TGCGCCAGCAGCGTGCTGACAGGGGCCTACGAGCAGTACTTC. It specifies CASSVLTGAYEQYF.

The rearrangement links TRBV6-5 to TRBJ1-2, with D perhaps matching TRBD1 (6 bases). The CDR3 is 15 residues long. The V and J ends lost 6 bases and 1 base respectively, with 15 bases between them. Germline assignment: CDR1 MNHEY and CDR2 SVGAGI. CDR3 protein: CASRKTGGNNYGYTF. CDR3 DNA sequence: TGTGCCAGCAGAAAGACAGGAGGAAATAACTATGGCTACACCTTC.

This chain links TRBV27 with TRBJ2-7; possible D gene TRBD1, 6 bases. Trimming removed 4 bases from V and 4 bases from J, with 11 bases in between. CDR1 and CDR2 from the germline V gene are MNHEY and SMNVEV (reference sequence). The CDR3 extends over 13 amino acids. CDR3 DNA: TGTGCCAGCAGTTCATTGGGGGCTTACGAGCAGTACTTC. Translating it yields CASSSLGAYEQYF.